The 29 T cell receptor beta chains below were found in one sample sequenced in a study of siplizumab effects on memory and regulatory T cells (dated by TCRdb to between 2018 and 2020). Receptors were amplified or captured by the immunoSEQ multiplex PCR assay. As stored in TCRdb, this immuneACCESS dataset retains in-frame rearrangements with V and J assigned. A fraction of the clones does not appear; measured against another copy, unresolved V genes explain less than half of the discrepancy, and the remainder lacks a known reason. This sample gives 85,000 to 120,000 clones in total; around 90% of them show up just once. The ten top clones hold 0.9% to 1.3% of the sample. Sequencing input: CD4+ T cells sorted from blood. The receptors shown here come from a human donor in good health.

V and J are TRBV7-3 and TRBJ2-2, with TRBD2 identical over 8 bases. Germline CDR1 reads SGHTA; CDR2 reads FQGTGA. There are 16 residues in the CDR3. Losses at the gene ends were 5 bases for V and 2 bases for J; bases not matched to a gene: 7. Here the CDR3 DNA reads TGTGCCAGCAGCCCGACTAGCGCTACTAACACCGGGGAGCTGTTTTTT. Its protein product is CASSPTSATNTGELFF.

The V and J genes are TRBV7-2 and TRBJ1-3, with D hard to call. V lost 1 base, J lost 6 bases, and 10 bases lay in between. Germline V gene data show CDR1 as SGHTA and CDR2 as FQGNSA. This CDR3 has 14 amino acids. The CDR3 region is CASSLGPSINTIYF. The CDR3, as DNA: TGTGCCAGCAGCTTAGGTCCCAGCATAAACACCATATATTTT.

V usage is TRBV6-1 and J usage is TRBJ2-3, with D possibly matching TRBD2 (6 bases). Germline values: CDR1 MNHNS, CDR2 SASEGT. V was trimmed by 6 bases and J by 0 bases, leaving 13 bases between them. This CDR3 region has 15 residues. The CDR3 nucleotides read TGTGCCAGCAGCCCTCTGGGGACTAGCACAGATACGCAGTATTTT. It translates to CASSPLGTSTDTQYF.

This clone is categorized as large. CDR3 bases: TGTGCCAGCAGCGACACACATAGCAATCAGCCCCAGCATTTT. It encodes CASSDTHSNQPQHF. The chain employs TRBV6-5 and TRBJ1-5; D is undetermined. Germline CDR1 MNHEY, CDR2 SVGAGI. This CDR3 has 14 amino acids. V was trimmed by 6 bases and J by 0 bases, leaving 9 bases between them.

The chain uses TRBV7-9 and TRBJ2-1; the D gene is possibly TRBD2 (6 bases). The CDR3 is made up of 15 amino acids. Germline loops: CDR1 SEHNR, CDR2 FQNEAQ (reference sequence). V was shortened by 4 bases and J by 5 bases, with 15 bases between the two germline ends. This chain's CDR3 is CASSWGLMKNNEQFF. CDR3 coding DNA: TGTGCCAGCAGCTGGGGACTCATGAAAAACAATGAGCAGTTCTTC.

The chain recombines TRBV11-2 with TRBJ2-7; 9 nucleotides line up with TRBD2. V shed 3 bases and J 3 bases; nucleotides not matched to a gene: 3. The CDR3 has 14 amino acids. Germline CDR1 and CDR2: SGHAT and FQNNGV. The CDR3, as DNA: TGTGCCAGCAGCTTGGGAGCGGGAGGCTACGAGCAGTACTTC. Protein: CASSLGAGGYEQYF.

The chain combines TRBV20-1 with TRBJ1-3; unclear D gene. The germline gives CDR1 DFQATT, CDR2 SNEGSKA (reference sequence). The CDR3 is 11 amino acids. V lost 6 bases to trimming and J lost 4 bases, with 7 bases between them. The chain's CDR3 is CSAPLGNTIYF. In DNA, the CDR3 is TGCAGTGCCCCCTTAGGAAACACCATATATTTT.

The chain recombines TRBV14 with TRBJ2-3, with 8 positions matching TRBD2. The CDR3 is 18 residues long. CDR1 and CDR2 from the germline V gene are SGHDN and FVKESK. V dropped 5 bases and J dropped 5; count of bases not matched to a gene: 18. The CDR3 loop is CASSTRGLVSTGRDTQYF. Written as DNA, the CDR3 is TGTGCCAGCAGCACCCGGGGACTAGTGTCAACCGGCCGAGATACGCAGTATTTT.

This clone appeared a single time. This chain links TRBV28 with TRBJ2-3; 8 bases fit TRBD2. This CDR3 has 14 amino acids. V was pared by 6 bases and J by 4 bases, with 6 bases of the junction left unmatched. Germline assignment: CDR1 MDHEN and CDR2 SYDVKM. The chain's CDR3 is CASSPTGGADTQYF. CDR3 nucleotides: TGTGCCAGCAGCCCCACCGGGGGGGCAGATACGCAGTATTTT. Filled out from reference TRBV28 and TRBJ2-3, the complete variable domain reads DVKVTQSSRYLVKRTGEKVFLECVQDMDHENMFWYRQDPGLGLRLIYFSYDVKMKEKGDIPEGYSVSREKKERFSLILESASTNQTSMYLCASSPTGGADTQYFGPGTRLTVL.

The rearrangement uses TRBV2 and TRBJ2-1; either TRBD1 or TRBD2 may supply D (5 bases each). CDR1 and CDR2 (germline): SNHLY, FYNNEI. CDR3 length: 13 amino acids. Trimming shortened V by 6 bases and J by 9 bases, and 15 bases separated the two germline ends. As DNA, the CDR3 is TGTGCCAGCAGCGCCACCCTTGGGGGTGAGCAGTTCTTC. It yields the protein CASSATLGGEQFF.

The chain combines TRBV2 with TRBJ1-2; tentatively, D is TRBD1 (6 bases). CDR3 length: 13 amino acids. The germline V and J ends were trimmed by 7 bases and 3 bases, with 12 bases remaining between them. Germline assignment: CDR1 SNHLY and CDR2 FYNNEI. The CDR3 sequence: CASTLWTDYGYTF. CDR3 nucleotide sequence: TGTGCCAGCACCCTGTGGACAGACTATGGCTACACCTTC.

This chain uses TRBV28 with TRBJ1-4; perhaps TRBD1 as D (6 bases). V gave up 10 bases and J gave up 5 bases, with 14 bases separating them. CDR3 length: 13 residues. CDR1 and CDR2 from the germline V gene are MDHEN and SYDVKM. CDR3 residues: CAIRQDLNEKLFF. The DNA of the CDR3 is TGTGCCATAAGACAGGACCTCAATGAAAAACTGTTTTTT.

The chain carries TRBV7-8 and TRBJ2-1; the D is unclear. This CDR3 spans 16 amino acids. Germline-derived CDR1 and CDR2 are SGHVS and FQNEAQ. The ends were cut back, 5 bases at V and 5 bases at J, with 19 bases in the middle. Here the CDR3 reads CASSQRQFTVNNEQFF. In nucleotides, the CDR3 is TGTGCCAGCAGCCAACGACAATTTACGGTGAACAATGAGCAGTTCTTC.

This clone was recorded only once. This chain connects TRBV6-1 to TRBJ1-5, with a weak D call TRBD1 (6 bases). This CDR3 has 14 amino acids. From germline, CDR1 is MNHNS and CDR2 SASEGT. V was pared by 10 bases and J by 3 bases, with 16 bases between. In DNA, the CDR3 is TGTGCCACAGTTCGGACAGAGCTCAATCAGCCCCAGCATTTT. This gives the protein CATVRTELNQPQHF.

This clone has more than one count but fewer than ten. J is TRBJ1-2 and V is TRBV2, with D perhaps TRBD1 (6 bases). The CDR3 contains 14 residues. Germline V gives CDR1 SNHLY, CDR2 FYNNEI. Deletions cut 6 bases from V and 6 bases from J, with 17 bases between. Here the CDR3 reads CASSATGVPHGYTF. The CDR3 coding sequence is TGTGCCAGCAGCGCGACAGGCGTGCCCCATGGCTACACCTTC.

This clone has a single count. The chain is built from TRBV10-2 and TRBJ2-1; TRBD2 agrees at 8 bases. The junction had 5 bases not matched to a gene; V was cut back by 5 bases and J by 2 bases. The V gene's germline CDR1 is WSHSY and CDR2 SAAADI. The length of the CDR3 is 15 residues. CDR3 residues: CASSSGSGTYNEQFF. In DNA form, the CDR3 reads TGCGCCAGCAGTTCGGGTAGCGGGACCTACAATGAGCAGTTCTTC.

The rearrangement links TRBV4-1 to TRBJ2-1, with TRBD2 identical over 11 bases. The trim removed 7 bases at V and 9 bases at J, leaving 8 bases unmatched. Per the germline V gene, CDR1 is MGHRA and CDR2 is YSYEKL. The CDR3 spans 14 residues. The CDR3 loop is CASKRLAGISEQFF. Written as DNA, the CDR3 is TGCGCCAGCAAACGACTAGCGGGAATCAGTGAGCAGTTCTTC.

This clone was found once. CDR3 sequence: CASSQGRRTEAFF. The CDR3 DNA sequence: TGTGCCAGCAGCCAAGGCAGGAGGACTGAAGCTTTCTTT. The chain combines TRBV4-2 with TRBJ1-1; no definite D call. V was trimmed by 1 base and J by 5 bases, leaving 8 bases between them. The V gene's germline CDR1 is LGHNA and CDR2 YNFKEQ. CDR3 length equals 13 residues.

This rearrangement joins TRBV19 to TRBJ2-7, with 7 bases aligning to TRBD1. Trimming at V came to 7 bases and at J to 0 bases, leaving 6 bases not matched to a gene. The CDR3 has 14 residues. Germline V gene sequence: CDR1 LNHDA, CDR2 SQIVND (reference sequence). CDR3 sequence: CASKDRASSYEQYF. The CDR3 DNA follows: TGTGCCAGTAAAGACAGGGCGAGCTCCTACGAGCAGTACTTC.

This chain uses TRBV5-1 with TRBJ2-7; D could derive from TRBD1 or TRBD2 (5 bases each). CDR1 SGHRS and CDR2 YFSETQ come from the germline V gene. Trimming removed 4 bases at V and 3 bases at J, with 14 bases between. The CDR3 extends over 14 amino acids. Written as DNA, the CDR3 is TGCGCCAGCAGCGATCAGGGACCCCTCTACGAGCAGTACTTC. This codes for CASSDQGPLYEQYF.

The chain is built from TRBV19 and TRBJ1-5; the D gene is possibly TRBD1 (6 bases). The CDR3 has 14 amino acids. V lost 4 bases and J 7 bases, leaving 14 bases between the germline ends. CDR1 and CDR2 (germline): LNHDA, SQIVND (reference sequence). The CDR3 sequence: CASSTTGLRQPQHF. CDR3 bases: TGTGCCAGTAGTACAACAGGGCTGAGGCAGCCCCAGCATTTT.

Only one count was recorded for this clone. This rearrangement joins TRBV18 to TRBJ1-4; TRBD1 matches at 7 bases. Germline CDR1 is KGHSH and CDR2 is LQKENI. After removal of 4 bases from V and 8 bases from J, the junction contained 10 bases not matched to a gene. The CDR3 runs to 15 residues. CDR3 sequence: CASSLTPQGGEKLFF. CDR3 bases: TGTGCCAGCTCACTTACCCCTCAGGGGGGCGAAAAACTGTTTTTT.

The rearrangement joins TRBV28 to TRBJ2-7; D remains unclear. From germline, CDR1 is MDHEN and CDR2 SYDVKM. The CDR3 sequence is 14 residues long. Trimming left V 7 bases short and J 2 bases short, with 15 bases between. This CDR3 is CASKQTLSAYEQYF. CDR3 nucleotides: TGTGCCAGCAAACAAACATTGTCTGCCTACGAGCAGTACTTC.

The CDR3 DNA follows: TGTGCCAGCAGTTTCCCGGGTTCTAACAATCAGCCCCAGCATTTT. It yields the protein CASSFPGSNNQPQHF. The chain employs TRBV28 and TRBJ1-5; D call uncertain. Trimming removed 3 bases from V and 3 bases from J, with 12 bases in between. This CDR3 spans 15 amino acids. The V gene's germline CDR1 is MDHEN and CDR2 SYDVKM.

This chain links TRBV7-9 with TRBJ2-3; maybe TRBD2 (6 bases). The germline V gene encodes CDR1 SEHNR and CDR2 FQNEAQ (reference sequence). Deletions cut 6 bases from V and 1 base from J, with 11 bases between. The CDR3 consists of 14 residues. The CDR3 DNA reads TGTGCCAGCAGGGAGGGTATTGGCACAGATACGCAGTATTTT. It codes for CASREGIGTDTQYF.

This clone was seen once. The chain joins TRBV27 to TRBJ1-4; 7 bases align to TRBD1. Per the germline V gene, CDR1 is MNHEY and CDR2 is SMNVEV (reference sequence). Trimming took 6 bases from V and 5 from J; bases not matched to a gene: 6. This CDR3 is 14 amino acids long. The CDR3 spells CASRYRGGNEKLFF. Here the CDR3 DNA reads TGTGCCAGCAGATACAGGGGCGGAAATGAAAAACTGTTTTTT.

The chain links TRBV30 to TRBJ1-5; D is undetermined. The CDR3 totals 14 residues. From germline, CDR1 is GTSNPN and CDR2 SVGIG (reference sequence). The ends were cut back, 5 bases at V and 3 bases at J, with 14 bases in the middle. The CDR3 coding sequence is TGTGCCTGGCGAGGGATGGGTCCCAATCAGCCCCAGCATTTT. This gives the protein CAWRGMGPNQPQHF.

The rearrangement links TRBV6-5 to TRBJ2-1, with D perhaps assigned TRBD1 or TRBD2 (5 bases each). Deletions cut 0 bases from V and 6 bases from J, with 6 bases between. Per the germline V gene, CDR1 is MNHEY and CDR2 is SVGAGI. The CDR3 is 13 residues long. The CDR3 DNA reads as TGTGCCAGCAGTTACTCGAGGGGCAATGAGCAGTTCTTC. Translating it yields CASSYSRGNEQFF.

The chain links TRBV18 to TRBJ1-3; no clear D gene. Germline V CDR1 and CDR2: KGHSH, LQKENI. The CDR3 has 12 residues. V lost 2 bases and J 6 bases, leaving 5 bases between the germline ends. The CDR3 region has the DNA TGTGCCAGCTCACCAGGAGCAAACACCATATATTTT. Translation gives CASSPGANTIYF.